One and the same sample provided the 22 T cell receptor beta chains below, sequenced in a study of cytomegalovirus exposure and HLA in healthy donors. Both 60 Vbeta primers and 13 Jbeta primers went into the PCR. Only in-frame clones appear in the TCRdb table, and some are missing; sequencing was by immunoSEQ multiplex PCR. The sample includes 150,000 to 200,000 clones, 77% seen only once; the top ten take more than 3%. The specimen sequenced was PBMCs. Source of these receptors: a woman aged 55-69 years in good health and CMV-seropositive.

The CDR3 sequence is CASREQGRRTYGYTF. The CDR3 DNA follows: TGTGCCAGCAGGGAACAGGGGAGGCGGACTTATGGCTACACCTTC. The chain links TRBV5-4 to TRBJ1-2; TRBD1 matches at 7 bases. This CDR3 spans 15 amino acids. With 5 bases clipped from V and 5 bases from J, the junction kept 12 bases outside the gene matches. CDR1 and CDR2 (germline): SGHNT, YYREEE (reference sequence).

The sample holds one count of this clone. The J gene is TRBJ2-7, the V gene TRBV28, with TRBD1 matching 8 bases. Germline V gene lookup returns CDR1 MDHEN and CDR2 SYDVKM. The CDR3 loop spans 16 amino acids. Trimming removed 8 bases from V and 4 bases from J; junction bases left unmatched: 16. This chain's CDR3 is CASDSQGQGASYEQYF. CDR3 sequence (DNA): TGTGCCAGCGACTCGCAGGGGCAGGGGGCCTCTTACGAGCAGTACTTC.

The table lists this clone with a count of one. This chain uses TRBV6-1 with TRBJ1-1; TRBD1 agrees at 7 bases. The trim removed 6 bases at V and 3 bases at J, leaving 10 bases unmatched. The germline V gene has CDR1 MNHNS and CDR2 SASEGT. CDR3 length equals 15 residues. The CDR3 reads CASSRQGGSHTEAFF. The DNA of the CDR3 is TGTGCCAGCAGCCGACAGGGAGGAAGCCACACTGAAGCTTTCTTT.

This clone was picked up one time. Likely a read error: the CDR3 ends without its conserved phenylalanine or tryptophan. The DNA is left out, because the CDR3 cannot be placed on it with certainty; the CDR3 is given as TCRdb lists it. V is TRBV5-3 and J is TRBJ1-4; the listed D gene, TRBD1, was not tested against the DNA. TRBV5-3 is classed as an ORF, of uncertain function. The CDR3 numbers 11 amino acids, ends counted. CDR3 protein: CARSLTDRRRI.

This clone was recorded a few times. V gene TRBV5-5 combines with J gene TRBJ2-7; D call uncertain. The CDR3 covers 13 residues. V was clipped by 3 bases and J by 7 bases, with 14 bases between them. Germline V gene lookup returns CDR1 SGHKS and CDR2 YYEKEE (reference sequence). This CDR3 is CASSSPGFEEQYF. In DNA form, the CDR3 reads TGTGCCAGCAGCTCTCCGGGTTTCGAGGAGCAGTACTTC.

The genes are TRBV5-4 and TRBJ2-1, with 7 positions matching TRBD1. Germline assignment: CDR1 SGHNT and CDR2 YYREEE (reference sequence). This CDR3 contains 13 residues. The junction had 3 bases not matched to a gene; V was cut back by 4 bases and J by 5 bases. CDR3 loop: CASSPGTDNEQFF. The CDR3 nucleotides read TGTGCCAGCAGCCCCGGGACAGACAATGAGCAGTTCTTC.

The chain couples TRBV7-8 to TRBJ2-5; D is possibly TRBD1 (5 bases). The tail of the sequence fits TRBJ2-7 better, so the J call may be wrong. The germline CDR1 and CDR2 sequences are SGHVS and FQNEAQ. This CDR3 is built from 14 residues. The CDR3 nucleotides are TGTGCCAGCAGCTTAGTGGCAGGGATCCACGAGCAGTACTTC. Translated: CASSLVAGIHEQYF.

This clone appeared once. This sequence joins TRBV2 and TRBJ1-1; D uncertain. The CDR3 runs to 13 residues. V lost 7 bases to trimming and J lost 1 base, with 10 bases between them. From germline, CDR1 is SNHLY and CDR2 FYNNEI. The CDR3 region is CASTVGRNTEAFF. CDR3 nucleotide sequence: TGTGCCAGCACGGTGGGCAGGAACACTGAAGCTTTCTTT.

The CDR3 here is CATGRGGANEKLFF. CDR3 DNA: TGTGCCACCGGGAGAGGGGGGGCGAATGAAAAACTGTTTTTT. This chain links TRBV6-5 with TRBJ1-4; D possibly corresponds to TRBD1 (6 bases). The CDR3 has 14 amino acids. The V and J ends lost 10 bases and 5 bases respectively, with 17 bases between them. The germline V gene has CDR1 MNHEY and CDR2 SVGAGI.

With regard to this clone: The sample carries other DNA sequences with the same CDR3. The chain combines TRBV6-6 with TRBJ1-1; 8 positions match TRBD1. V gave up 6 bases and J gave up 4 bases; unmatched junction bases: 7. Germline V lookup: CDR1 MNHNY, CDR2 SVGAGI (reference sequence). The CDR3 is made up of 14 amino acids. CDR3 DNA: TGTGCCAGCAGCCAACAGGGGGGGGGCACTGAAGCTTTCTTT. Its translation is CASSQQGGGTEAFF.

In its sample, this clone was seen once. The chain uses TRBV7-9 and TRBJ1-6, with D possibly matching TRBD1 (6 bases). CDR1 is SEHNR and CDR2 is FQNEAQ in the germline V gene (reference sequence). CDR3 length: 19 amino acids. V dropped 2 bases and J dropped 0 bases, with 17 bases sitting between them. The DNA of the CDR3 is TGTGCCAGCAGCTTATCGGGCAGGGGCCTTGGCTCCTATAATTCACCCCTCCACTTT. Translated: CASSLSGRGLGSYNSPLHF.

This clone was recorded once. The chain uses TRBV7-8 and TRBJ2-5; perhaps TRBD2 as D (5 bases). The CDR3 loop spans 16 amino acids. V was pared by 6 bases and J by 5 bases, with 22 bases between. Germline V CDR1 and CDR2: SGHVS, FQNEAQ. The CDR3 loop reads CASRAESVGILETQYF. In DNA, the CDR3 is TGTGCCAGCAGAGCCGAATCGGTCGGGATTTTGGAGACCCAGTACTTC.

This clone was found a few times. V and J are TRBV28 and TRBJ2-3, with 7 bases that match TRBD2. Trimming at V came to 4 bases and at J to 2 bases, leaving 12 bases not matched to a gene. The CDR3 extends over 17 amino acids. Looked up from germline, CDR1 is MDHEN and CDR2 is SYDVKM. CDR3 amino acids: CASSSPYHLAATDTQYF. Here the CDR3 DNA reads TGTGCCAGCAGTTCACCGTACCATCTAGCGGCCACAGATACGCAGTATTTT.

The chain recombines TRBV28 with TRBJ2-7; 8 bases align to TRBD1. The germline CDR1 and CDR2 sequences are MDHEN and SYDVKM. This CDR3 has 16 residues. The junction had 15 bases not matched to a gene; V was cut back by 5 bases and J by 6 bases. Here the CDR3 DNA reads TGTGCCAGCAGTATACCCCGGGACAGGAAGTTCCGCGAGCAGTACTTC. Amino acids: CASSIPRDRKFREQYF.

V gene TRBV2 combines with J gene TRBJ2-5; D gene ambiguous. The V and J ends lost 4 bases and 5 bases respectively, with 5 bases between them. There are 11 residues in the CDR3. The germline V gene encodes CDR1 SNHLY and CDR2 FYNNEI. CDR3 coding DNA: TGTGCCAGCAGTGTGGGCGAGACCCAGTACTTC. Translated: CASSVGETQYF.

The chain couples TRBV6-1 to TRBJ2-3; TRBD2 agrees at 9 bases. The length of the CDR3 is 16 residues. Germline V CDR1 and CDR2: MNHNS, SASEGT. J gave up 3 bases and V 1 base, and 5 bases lay outside the gene matches. The CDR3 DNA reads as TGTGCCAGCAGTGAAGGCCCAGCGGGGGGAACAGATACGCAGTATTTT. Translated: CASSEGPAGGTDTQYF.

V is TRBV28 and J is TRBJ1-2, with TRBD1 matching over 9 bases. J lost 7 bases, V lost 11 bases, and 14 bases had no gene match. The CDR3 consists of 14 residues. CDR1 and CDR2 (germline): MDHEN, SYDVKM. CDR3 sequence (DNA): TGTGCCGGCCGAAAACAGGGGGCCGGGGGTGGCTACACCTTC. This encodes CAGRKQGAGGGYTF.

The rearrangement joins TRBV11-2 to TRBJ2-7; 11 bases match TRBD2. Germline lookup yields CDR1 SGHAT and CDR2 FQNNGV. Trimming at V came to 1 base and at J to 5 bases, leaving 4 bases not matched to a gene. The CDR3 extends over 15 amino acids. CDR3 in DNA: TGTGCCAGCAGCTTAGTTGCTAGCGGGAGGAACGAGCAGTACTTC. It is translated as CASSLVASGRNEQYF.

The rearrangement uses TRBV7-2 and TRBJ2-3; no clear D gene. V gave up 1 base and J gave up 2 bases, with 4 bases separating them. Germline V gene data show CDR1 as SGHTA and CDR2 as FQGNSA. The CDR3 is 13 amino acids. Written as DNA, the CDR3 is TGTGCCAGCAGCTTAGAATACACAGATACGCAGTATTTT. Translation gives CASSLEYTDTQYF. The variable domain in full, completed from reference TRBV7-2 and TRBJ2-3, reads GAGVSQSPSNKVTEKGKDVELRCDPISGHTALYWYRQSLGQGLEFLIYFQGNSAPDKSGLPSDRFSAERTGGSVSTLTIQRTQQEDSAVYLCASSLEYTDTQYFGPGTRLTVL.

The V call is TRBV6-5, the J call TRBJ2-1, with D possibly TRBD2 on 6 matching bases. The V and J ends lost 3 bases and 12 bases respectively, with 18 bases between them. Germline values: CDR1 MNHEY, CDR2 SVGAGI. This CDR3 has 14 amino acids. Here the CDR3 reads CASSYFHRDSSQFF. CDR3 in DNA: TGTGCCAGCAGTTATTTCCACCGGGACTCCTCGCAGTTCTTC.

The V gene is TRBV7-3, the J gene TRBJ2-1; 9 nucleotides line up with TRBD2. This CDR3 contains 16 residues. Looked up from germline, CDR1 is SGHTA and CDR2 is FQGTGA. The V and J ends lost 1 base and 8 bases, in that order; junction bases with no gene match: 9. This CDR3 is CASSLSPASGAYEQFF. The CDR3 coding sequence is TGTGCCAGCAGCTTAAGCCCCGCTAGCGGGGCTTATGAGCAGTTCTTC.

The chain couples TRBV6-5 to TRBJ2-7; 10 positions match TRBD2. Near its end, the DNA agrees better with TRBJ2-5, so the J call may be wrong. CDR1 is MNHEY, CDR2 SVGAGI, per germline. This CDR3 region has 14 residues. CDR3 sequence: CASRGLAAEETQYF. CDR3 sequence (DNA): TGTGCCAGCAGAGGACTAGCGGCAGAAGAGACCCAGTACTTC.